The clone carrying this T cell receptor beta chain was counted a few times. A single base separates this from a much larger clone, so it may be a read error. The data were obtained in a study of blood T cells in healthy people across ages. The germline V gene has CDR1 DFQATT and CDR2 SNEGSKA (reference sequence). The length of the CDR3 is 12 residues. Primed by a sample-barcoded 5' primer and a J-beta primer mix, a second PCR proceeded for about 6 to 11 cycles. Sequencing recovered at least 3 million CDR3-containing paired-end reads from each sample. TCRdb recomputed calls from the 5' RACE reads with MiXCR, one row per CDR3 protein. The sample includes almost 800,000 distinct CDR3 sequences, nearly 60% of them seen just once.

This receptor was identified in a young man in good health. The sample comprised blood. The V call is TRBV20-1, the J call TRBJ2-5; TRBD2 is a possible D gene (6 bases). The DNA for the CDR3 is TGCGCGGGGATTTCGCTGAACAATGAGCAGTACTTC. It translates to CAGISLNNEQYF.